One and the same sample provided the 2 T cell receptor beta chains below, sequenced in a study of a mutant IDH1 vaccine in newly diagnosed glioma. Time point of the sample: week 11, during vaccination. One vaccine dose held 300 ug of mutant IDH1 20-mer peptide and came with topical imiquimod. The protocol was immunoSEQ multiplex PCR, while the TCRdb copy is restricted to in-frame clones and leaves out a portion. The data contain some 60,000 clones, approximately 84% of them seen just once; the ten biggest clones take up roughly 3.5%. Their antigens are not known. This specimen was PBMCs, taken from a glioma patient whose treatment included an IDH1 peptide vaccine. These receptors were taken from a man aged 30 to 39 with glioma.

The chain carries TRBV7-2 and TRBJ2-3, with D hard to call. CDR1 is SGHTA, CDR2 FQGNSA, per germline. V gave up 1 base and J gave up 0 bases, with 5 bases separating them. The CDR3 length is 14 residues. This chain's CDR3 is CASSLVHSTDTQYF. DNA of the CDR3: TGTGCCAGCAGCTTAGTTCACAGCACAGATACGCAGTATTTT. The full variable domain, in which reference TRBV7-2 and TRBJ2-3 provide the parts outside the CDR3, is GAGVSQSPSNKVTEKGKDVELRCDPISGHTALYWYRQSLGQGLEFLIYFQGNSAPDKSGLPSDRFSAERTGGSVSTLTIQRTQQEDSAVYLCASSLVHSTDTQYFGPGTRLTVL.

The rearrangement links TRBV6-5 to TRBJ1-1; D remains unclear. The ends were cut back, 5 bases at V and 2 bases at J, with 9 bases in the middle. The CDR3 is 13 amino acids. CDR1 MNHEY and CDR2 SVGAGI come from the germline V gene. CDR3 bases: TGTGCCAGCAGTGGCCTCCGTAACACTGAAGCTTTCTTT. This sequence encodes CASSGLRNTEAFF.